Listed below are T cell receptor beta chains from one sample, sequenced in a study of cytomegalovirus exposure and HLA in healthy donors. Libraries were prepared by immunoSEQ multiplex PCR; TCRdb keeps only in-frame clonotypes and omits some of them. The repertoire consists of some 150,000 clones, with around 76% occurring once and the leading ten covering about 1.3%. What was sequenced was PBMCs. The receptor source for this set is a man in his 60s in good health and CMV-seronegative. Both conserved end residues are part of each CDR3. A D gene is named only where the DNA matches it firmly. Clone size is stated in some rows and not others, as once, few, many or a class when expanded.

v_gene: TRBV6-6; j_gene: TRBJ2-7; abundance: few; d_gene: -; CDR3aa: CASRSGGSLSYEQYF; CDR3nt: TGTGCCAGCAGGAGTGGGGGGTCCCTCTCCTACGAGCAGTACTTC
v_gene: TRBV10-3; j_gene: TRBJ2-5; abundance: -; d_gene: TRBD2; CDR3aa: CAISESYGTRITQYF; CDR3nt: TGTGCCATCAGTGAGTCTTACGGGACTAGAATCACCCAGTACTTC
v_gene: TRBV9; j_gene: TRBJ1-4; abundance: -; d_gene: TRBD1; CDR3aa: CASSGGQAPSTNEKLFF; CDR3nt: TGTGCCAGCAGCGGGGGACAGGCCCCCTCAACTAATGAAAAACTGTTTTTT
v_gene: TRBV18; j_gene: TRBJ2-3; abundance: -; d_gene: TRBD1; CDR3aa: CASSPRGTGGADTQYF; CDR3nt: TGTGCCAGCTCACCACGAGGCACAGGGGGCGCAGATACGCAGTATTTT
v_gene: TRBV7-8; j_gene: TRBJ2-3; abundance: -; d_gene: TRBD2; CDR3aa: CASSSLAGGTDTQYF; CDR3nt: TGTGCCAGCAGCTCACTAGCGGGAGGGACAGATACGCAGTATTTT
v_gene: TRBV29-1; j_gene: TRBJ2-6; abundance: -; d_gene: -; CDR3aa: CSVEILASGANVLTF; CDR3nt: TGCAGCGTTGAAATTTTAGCCTCTGGGGCCAACGTCCTGACTTTC
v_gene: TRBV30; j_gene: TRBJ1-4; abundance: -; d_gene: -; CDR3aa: CAWSPIDTPTNEKLFF; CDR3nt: TGTGCCTGGAGTCCAATCGACACTCCAACTAATGAAAAACTGTTTTTT
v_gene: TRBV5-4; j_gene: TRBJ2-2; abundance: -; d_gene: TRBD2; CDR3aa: CASSLKTSGNTGELFF; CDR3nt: TGTGCCAGCAGCTTGAAGACTAGCGGAAACACCGGGGAGCTGTTTTTT
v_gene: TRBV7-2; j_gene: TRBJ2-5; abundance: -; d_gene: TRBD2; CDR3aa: CASSLAPPGLAGETQYF; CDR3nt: TGTGCCAGCAGCTTAGCCCCCCCGGGACTAGCGGGAGAGACCCAGTACTTC
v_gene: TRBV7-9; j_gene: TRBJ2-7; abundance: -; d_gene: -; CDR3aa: CASSPTAQGYEQYF; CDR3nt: TGTGCCAGCAGCCCAACCGCACAGGGATACGAGCAGTACTTC
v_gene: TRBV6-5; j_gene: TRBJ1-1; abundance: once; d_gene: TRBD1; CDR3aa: CASGGTGMSAEAFF; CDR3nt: TGTGCCAGCGGCGGGACAGGGATGTCGGCTGAAGCTTTCTTT
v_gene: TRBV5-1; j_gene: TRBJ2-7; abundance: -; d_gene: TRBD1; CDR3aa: CASSEKRPGTDLHEQYF; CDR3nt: TGCGCCAGCAGCGAAAAAAGACCCGGGACAGACTTACACGAGCAGTACTTC
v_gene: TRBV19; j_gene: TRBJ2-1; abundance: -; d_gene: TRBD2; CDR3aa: CASSAGGSYNEQFF; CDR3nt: TGTGCCAGCTCAGCGGGGGGCTCCTACAATGAGCAGTTCTTC
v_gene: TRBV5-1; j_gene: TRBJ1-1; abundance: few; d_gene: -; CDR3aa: CASSLEAGGATEAFF; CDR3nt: TGCGCCAGCAGCTTGGAGGCGGGCGGGGCGACCGAAGCTTTCTTT
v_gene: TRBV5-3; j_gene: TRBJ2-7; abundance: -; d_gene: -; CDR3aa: CARSLCRGSSYEQYF; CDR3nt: TGTGCCAGAAGCTTGTGTCGGGGAAGCTCCTACGAGCAGTACTTC
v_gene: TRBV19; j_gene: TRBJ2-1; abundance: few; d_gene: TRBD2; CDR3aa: CASSIRLALNNEQFF; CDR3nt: TGTGCCAGTAGTATAAGACTAGCCCTAAACAATGAGCAGTTCTTC
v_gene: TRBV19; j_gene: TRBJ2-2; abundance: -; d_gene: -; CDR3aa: CASRPQRYTGELFF; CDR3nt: TGTGCCAGTAGACCCCAGAGGTATACCGGGGAGCTGTTTTTT
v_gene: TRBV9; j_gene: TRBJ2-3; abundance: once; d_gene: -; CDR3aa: CASSLTPRRTDTQYF; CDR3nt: TGTGCCAGCAGCTTGACCCCGCGGAGGACAGATACGCAGTATTTT
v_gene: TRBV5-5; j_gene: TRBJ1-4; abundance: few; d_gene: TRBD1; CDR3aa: CASSGGTGGGEKLFF; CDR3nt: TGTGCCAGCAGCGGAGGGACAGGGGGGGGTGAAAAACTGTTTTTT
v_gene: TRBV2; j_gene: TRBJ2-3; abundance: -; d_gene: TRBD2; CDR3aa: CASSASSGSTDTQYF; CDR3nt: TGTGCCAGCAGTGCCTCTAGCGGCAGCACAGATACGCAGTATTTT
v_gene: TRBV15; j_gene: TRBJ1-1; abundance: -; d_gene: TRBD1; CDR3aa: CATSRDLPGQGLLNTEAFF; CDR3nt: TGTGCCACCAGCAGAGATCTCCCGGGACAGGGTCTCTTGAACACTGAAGCTTTCTTT
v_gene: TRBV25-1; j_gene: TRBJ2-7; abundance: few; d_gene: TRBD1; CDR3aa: CASVTGGGYEQYF; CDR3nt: TGTGCCAGCGTTACAGGGGGCGGCTACGAGCAGTACTTC
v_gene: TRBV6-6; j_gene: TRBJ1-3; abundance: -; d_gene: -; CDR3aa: CASRREGSGNTIYF; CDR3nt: TGTGCCAGCAGAAGGGAGGGGTCCGGAAACACCATATATTTT
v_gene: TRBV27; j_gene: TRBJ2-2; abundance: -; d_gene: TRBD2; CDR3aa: CASSYSGSYTGELFF; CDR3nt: TGTGCCAGCAGTTATAGCGGGAGTTACACCGGGGAGCTGTTTTTT
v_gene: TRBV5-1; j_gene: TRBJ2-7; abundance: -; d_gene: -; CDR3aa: CASSLAGGITYEQYF; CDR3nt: TGCGCCAGCAGCTTGGCCGGGGGAATCACCTACGAGCAGTACTTC
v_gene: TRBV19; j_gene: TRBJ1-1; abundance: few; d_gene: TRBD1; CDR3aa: CASRTRGGPRAEAFF; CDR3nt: TGTGCCAGTAGGACCCGAGGGGGCCCACGGGCTGAAGCTTTCTTT
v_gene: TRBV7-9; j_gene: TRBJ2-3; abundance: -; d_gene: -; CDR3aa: CASSLMAGASTDTQYF; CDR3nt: TGTGCCAGCAGCTTAATGGCGGGGGCCAGCACAGATACGCAGTATTTT
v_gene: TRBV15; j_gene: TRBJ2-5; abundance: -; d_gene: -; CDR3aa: CATSSRRSQETQYF; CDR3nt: TGTGCCACCAGCTCACGGAGGTCGCAAGAGACCCAGTACTTC
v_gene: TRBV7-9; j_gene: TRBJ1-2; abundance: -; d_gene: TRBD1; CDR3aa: CASSFAGTGSGYTF; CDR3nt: TGTGCCAGCAGCTTTGCCGGGACAGGGTCCGGCTACACCTTC
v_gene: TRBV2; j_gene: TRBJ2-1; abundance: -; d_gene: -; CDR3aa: CASSDPRDRLTFF; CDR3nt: TGTGCCAGCAGTGACCCTCGGGATCGGTTAACGTTCTTC
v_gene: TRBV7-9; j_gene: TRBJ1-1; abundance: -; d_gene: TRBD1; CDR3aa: CSSSFRGQGTEAFF; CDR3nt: TGTTCCAGCAGCTTCCGGGGACAGGGCACTGAAGCTTTCTTT
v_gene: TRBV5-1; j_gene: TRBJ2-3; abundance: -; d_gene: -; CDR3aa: CASSSPDRQGGYTQYF; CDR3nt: TGCGCCAGCAGCTCACCTGATAGACAGGGAGGATATACGCAGTATTTT
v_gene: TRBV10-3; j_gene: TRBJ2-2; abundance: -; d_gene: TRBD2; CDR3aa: CAISSTSGGPTGTGELFF; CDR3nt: TGTGCCATCAGCTCGACTAGCGGGGGGCCTACGGGGACCGGGGAGCTGTTTTTT
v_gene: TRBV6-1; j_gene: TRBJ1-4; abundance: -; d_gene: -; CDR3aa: CASSVDWGRKLFF; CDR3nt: TGTGCCAGCAGTGTGGACTGGGGTCGGAAACTGTTTTTT
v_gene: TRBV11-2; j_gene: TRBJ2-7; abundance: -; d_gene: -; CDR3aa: CASSLGTGRGYEQYF; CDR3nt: TGTGCCAGCAGCTTAGGTACAGGGAGGGGCTACGAGCAGTACTTC
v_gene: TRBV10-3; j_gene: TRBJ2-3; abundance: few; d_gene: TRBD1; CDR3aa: CAISEGTGHTDTQYF; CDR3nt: TGTGCCATCAGTGAGGGGACAGGACACACAGATACGCAGTATTTT
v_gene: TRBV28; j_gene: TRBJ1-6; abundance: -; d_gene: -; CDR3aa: CASRTGNSPLHF; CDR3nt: TGTGCCAGCAGGACGGGGAATTCACCCCTCCACTTT
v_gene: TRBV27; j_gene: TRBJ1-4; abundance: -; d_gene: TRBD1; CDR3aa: CASSRQGNNEKLFF; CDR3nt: TGTGCCAGCAGTAGACAGGGAAATAATGAAAAACTGTTTTTT
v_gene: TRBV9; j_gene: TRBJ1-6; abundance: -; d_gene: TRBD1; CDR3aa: CASSVGSGGYISPLHF; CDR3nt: TGTGCCAGCAGCGTAGGTTCAGGGGGCTATATCTCACCCCTCCACTTT
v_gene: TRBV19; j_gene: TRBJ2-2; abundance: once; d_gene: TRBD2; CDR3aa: CASTSSSGRGTGELFF; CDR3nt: TGTGCCAGTACCTCGTCGAGCGGGAGGGGCACCGGGGAGCTGTTTTTT
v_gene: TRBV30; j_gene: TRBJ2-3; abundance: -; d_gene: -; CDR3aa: CAWSYSSTDTQYF; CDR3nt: TGTGCCTGGAGTTATAGTAGCACAGATACGCAGTATTTT
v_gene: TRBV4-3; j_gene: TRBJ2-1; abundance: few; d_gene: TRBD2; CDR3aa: CASSQEPTSGGAGEQFF; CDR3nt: TGCGCCAGCAGCCAAGAGCCAACTAGCGGGGGGGCCGGTGAGCAGTTCTTC
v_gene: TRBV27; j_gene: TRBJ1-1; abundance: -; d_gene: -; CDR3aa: CASSFSPLRSNTEAFF; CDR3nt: TGTGCCAGCAGTTTCTCCCCCCTACGGTCCAACACTGAAGCTTTCTTT
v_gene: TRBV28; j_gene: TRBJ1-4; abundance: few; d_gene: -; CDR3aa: CASSQPVKWEKLFF; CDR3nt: TGTGCCAGCAGTCAACCGGTAAAATGGGAAAAACTGTTTTTT
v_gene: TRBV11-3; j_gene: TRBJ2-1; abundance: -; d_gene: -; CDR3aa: CASSLARLGEQFF; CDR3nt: TGTGCCAGCAGCTTAGCCCGTCTAGGTGAGCAGTTCTTC
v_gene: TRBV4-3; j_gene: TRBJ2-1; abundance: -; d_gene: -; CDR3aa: CASSQDGNRYNEQFF; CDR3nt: TGCGCCAGCAGCCAAGACGGGAACAGATACAATGAGCAGTTCTTC
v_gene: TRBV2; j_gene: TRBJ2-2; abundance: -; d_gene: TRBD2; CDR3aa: CASSREAGELFF; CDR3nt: TGTGCCAGCAGTCGGGAGGCCGGGGAGCTGTTTTTT
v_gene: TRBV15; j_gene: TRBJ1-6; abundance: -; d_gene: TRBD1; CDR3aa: CATSPRSDRGSSSPLHF; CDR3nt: TGTGCCACCAGCCCACGATCCGACAGGGGGTCTTCTTCACCCCTCCACTTT
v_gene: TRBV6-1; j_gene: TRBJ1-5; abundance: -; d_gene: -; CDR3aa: CASREGMSGNQPQHF; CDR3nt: TGTGCCAGCAGGGAGGGGATGTCGGGCAATCAGCCCCAGCATTTT
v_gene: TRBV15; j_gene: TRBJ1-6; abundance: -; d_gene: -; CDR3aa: CATSVLGGSPLHF; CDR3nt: TGTGCCACCAGCGTCCTAGGGGGTTCACCCCTCCACTTT
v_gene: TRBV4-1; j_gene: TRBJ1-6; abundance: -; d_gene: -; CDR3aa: CASSQDGGALYNSPLHF; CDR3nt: TGCGCCAGCAGCCAAGACGGGGGGGCCCTCTATAATTCACCCCTCCACTTT
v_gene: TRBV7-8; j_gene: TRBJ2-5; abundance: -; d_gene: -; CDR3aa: CASSLAGWQETQYF; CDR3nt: TGTGCCAGCAGCTTAGCCGGGTGGCAAGAGACCCAGTACTTC
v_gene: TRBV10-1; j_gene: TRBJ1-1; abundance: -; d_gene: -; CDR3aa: CATLITGSTEAFF; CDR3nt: TGCGCCACCTTAATCACGGGGTCCACTGAAGCTTTCTTT